Below, one T cell receptor beta chain is given with its context. Its antigen remains unidentified. Each CDR3 protein is one row after TCRdb ran MiXCR on the RT-PCR reads. The sample has about 540,000 distinct CDR3 sequences, under 30% seen once; the top ten hold around 2.8%. Trimming stripped 1 base from V and 5 bases from J, with 12 bases between. From germline, CDR1 is DFQATT and CDR2 SNEGSKA (reference sequence). This CDR3 is 14 amino acids long. This entry comes from a study of response to subunit inactivated influenza vaccine. General study points: Few additional T cells are recruited per seasonal influenza vaccination, authors suggested.

The same sample was also used in a study of T cells expressing NK-cell markers. That study reports: Scientists made TCR beta cDNA using 5'RACE template switching with UMIs. Just one sequenced donor of eight was HCMV-seronegative, while seven were seropositive.

Sequencing used CD4+ T cells sorted from PBMCs, obtained 11 to 12 days after vaccination. The receptor was isolated from a man aged 50 or older who received an inactivated influenza vaccine. The chain links TRBV20-1 to TRBJ1-5; a possible D gene is TRBD1 (5 bases). DNA for the CDR3: TGCAGTGCTAGAGGCGGGGGTGGCTATCAGCCCCAGCATTTT. Its protein product is CSARGGGGYQPQHF.